The T cell receptor (beta chain) described here comes from a study of immune evolution from preneoplasia to lung adenocarcinoma. Profiling relied on immunoSEQ multiplex PCR, and the TCRdb table lists in-frame clones only, not all of them. This sample carries about 5,300 clones, roughly 79% of them seen once, and the ten largest clones take 26%. This CDR3 comprises 15 residues. The V end lost 3 bases, the J end lost 3 bases, and 14 bases lay between the germline ends. Per germline, CDR1 SEHNR and CDR2 FQNEAQ (reference sequence). The sequenced sample was FFPE normal lung tissue adjacent to the tumor. V gene TRBV7-9 combines with J gene TRBJ1-1, with a weak D call TRBD1 (5 bases). The receptor was isolated from a person in their sixties or seventies with lung adenocarcinoma. The CDR3 DNA follows: TGTGCCAGCAGCTTGGGAGTTGGGGGGGACACTGAAGCTTTCTTT. This encodes CASSLGVGGDTEAFF.